This T cell receptor beta chain was found in a study of neurological immune-mediated disorders. General study findings and limits: Across subjects, expanded clones had no CDR3 amino acid sequences in common, pointing to private repertoires in all groups.

This CDR3 comprises 13 residues. The germline CDR1 and CDR2 sequences are SQVTM and ANQGSEA. The V end was cut by 5 bases, the J end by 2 bases, with 10 bases between. From 15-18 subjects, every sequencing run obtained over 160 million TCR-beta sequences. TCRdb re-called the 5' RACE reads with MiXCR, one entry per CDR3 protein. The sample includes 45,000 to 55,000 distinct CDR3 sequences, 9% to 12% of them seen just once. This clonotype has at least ten counts. Its antigen is unknown. This receptor was taken from a woman aged 40 to 50 with HTLV-1-associated myelopathy (HAM/TSP). The chain uses TRBV29-1 and TRBJ1-5; maybe TRBD1 (6 bases). The sequencing input was PBMCs. DNA of the CDR3: TGCAGCGTTCAACAGGGAGGCAATCAGCCCCAGCATTTT. Translating it yields CSVQQGGNQPQHF.